These T cell receptor beta chains were read from a single sample in a study of blood T cell repertoires in COVID-19. Only in-frame clones appear in the TCRdb table, and some are missing; sequencing was by immunoSEQ multiplex PCR. The table lists 200,000 to 250,000 clones, approximately 80% of them singletons, with 4.3% in the top ten. The sequencing sample was made of PBMCs or T cells enriched from blood (not recorded which). The source is a young man with acute COVID-19. The CDR3 runs from the conserved cysteine through the conserved F or W. The D gene is left open where the match is weak. Size is stated for part of the rows, as once, few or many counts, or as a class when the clone is expanded.

v_call: TRBV12-3/TRBV12-4; d_call: NA; clone_size: NA; j_call: TRBJ1-5; cdr3_aa: CASTFSNQPQHF; cdr3_nt: TGTGCCAGCACCTTTAGCAATCAGCCCCAGCATTTT
v_call: TRBV5-5; d_call: TRBD1; clone_size: NA; j_call: TRBJ1-4; cdr3_aa: CASSLARGLSEKLFF; cdr3_nt: TGTGCCAGCAGCTTAGCCAGGGGGCTAAGCGAAAAACTGTTTTTT
v_call: TRBV18; d_call: NA; clone_size: NA; j_call: TRBJ1-1; cdr3_aa: CASSRSETGNTEAFF; cdr3_nt: TGTGCCAGCTCACGTTCAGAGACAGGCAACACTGAAGCTTTCTTT
v_call: TRBV6-5; d_call: NA; clone_size: NA; j_call: TRBJ2-7; cdr3_aa: CASSSDSSYEQYF; cdr3_nt: TGTGCCAGCAGTTCCGACAGTTCCTACGAGCAGTACTTC
v_call: TRBV19; d_call: NA; clone_size: NA; j_call: TRBJ1-2; cdr3_aa: CASSILGIRGYGYTF; cdr3_nt: TGTGCCAGTAGTATTCTCGGGATACGAGGCTATGGCTACACCTTC
v_call: TRBV3-1/TRBV3-2; d_call: TRBD1; clone_size: few; j_call: TRBJ1-2; cdr3_aa: CASSPNLATGGDVYGYTF; cdr3_nt: TGTGCCAGCAGCCCGAACCTCGCGACAGGGGGCGATGTCTATGGCTACACCTTC
v_call: TRBV29-1; d_call: NA; clone_size: NA; j_call: TRBJ1-4; cdr3_aa: CSAAGIGEKLFF; cdr3_nt: TGCAGCGCCGCCGGGATAGGGGAAAAACTGTTTTTT
v_call: TRBV10-2; d_call: NA; clone_size: NA; j_call: TRBJ2-2; cdr3_aa: CASSALPGELFF; cdr3_nt: TGCGCCAGCAGTGCCCTCCCCGGGGAGCTGTTTTTT
v_call: TRBV7-3; d_call: NA; clone_size: once; j_call: TRBJ2-2; cdr3_aa: CASSLQYTGELFF; cdr3_nt: TGTGCCAGCAGCTTACAGTATACCGGGGAGCTGTTTTTT
v_call: TRBV27; d_call: TRBD1; clone_size: NA; j_call: TRBJ1-5; cdr3_aa: CASSPGQGEGQPQHF; cdr3_nt: TGTGCCAGCAGTCCGGGACAGGGGGAGGGTCAGCCCCAGCATTTT
v_call: TRBV5-1; d_call: TRBD1; clone_size: once; j_call: TRBJ1-6; cdr3_aa: CASSPGQGVDPLHF; cdr3_nt: TGCGCCAGCAGCCCTGGACAGGGTGTTGACCCCCTCCACTTT
v_call: TRBV11-2; d_call: NA; clone_size: NA; j_call: TRBJ1-2; cdr3_aa: CASSFINTANYGYTF; cdr3_nt: TGTGCCAGCAGCTTTATTAACACAGCTAACTATGGCTACACCTTC
v_call: TRBV7-9; d_call: TRBD1; clone_size: NA; j_call: TRBJ1-4; cdr3_aa: CASSVQGEKLFF; cdr3_nt: TGTGCCAGCAGCGTACAGGGGGAAAAACTGTTTTTT
v_call: TRBV28; d_call: TRBD2; clone_size: NA; j_call: TRBJ2-7; cdr3_aa: CASSLLAGTGYEQYF; cdr3_nt: TGTGCCAGCAGTTTACTAGCGGGGACCGGTTACGAGCAGTACTTC
v_call: TRBV18; d_call: TRBD1; clone_size: NA; j_call: TRBJ2-1; cdr3_aa: CASSPDRARYNEQFF; cdr3_nt: TGTGCCAGCTCACCAGACAGGGCACGATACAATGAGCAGTTCTTC
v_call: TRBV2; d_call: NA; clone_size: NA; j_call: TRBJ1-2; cdr3_aa: CASYFPVGYTF; cdr3_nt: TGTGCCAGTTACTTTCCCGTAGGCTACACCTTC
v_call: TRBV7-9; d_call: TRBD1; clone_size: NA; j_call: TRBJ1-1; cdr3_aa: CASSISNTARDSEAFF; cdr3_nt: TGTGCCAGCAGCATTAGTAACACAGCGAGGGACAGCGAAGCTTTCTTT
v_call: TRBV7-9; d_call: TRBD1; clone_size: NA; j_call: TRBJ1-1; cdr3_aa: CASSLAGTGVGGTEAFF; cdr3_nt: TGTGCCAGCAGCTTAGCGGGGACAGGGGTCGGAGGCACTGAAGCTTTCTTT
v_call: TRBV21-1; d_call: NA; clone_size: NA; j_call: TRBJ2-7; cdr3_aa: CASYRPDRVYEQYF; cdr3_nt: TGTGCCAGCTACCGCCCGGACAGGGTCTACGAGCAGTACTTC
v_call: TRBV5-1; d_call: TRBD1; clone_size: NA; j_call: TRBJ1-2; cdr3_aa: CASSFSGQGLVDGYTF; cdr3_nt: TGCGCCAGCAGCTTCTCGGGACAGGGGCTTGTTGATGGCTACACCTTC
v_call: TRBV5-6; d_call: NA; clone_size: few; j_call: TRBJ2-7; cdr3_aa: CASSFWHRSYEQYF; cdr3_nt: TGTGCCAGCAGCTTCTGGCACCGCTCCTACGAGCAGTACTTC
v_call: TRBV9; d_call: NA; clone_size: NA; j_call: TRBJ2-3; cdr3_aa: CASSDGGWEDTQYF; cdr3_nt: TGTGCCAGCAGCGACGGGGGTTGGGAAGATACGCAGTATTTT
v_call: TRBV4-1; d_call: TRBD1; clone_size: NA; j_call: TRBJ1-2; cdr3_aa: CASSISGDRNNYGYTF; cdr3_nt: TGCGCCAGCAGCATAAGCGGGGACAGGAATAACTATGGCTACACCTTC
v_call: TRBV7-6; d_call: NA; clone_size: NA; j_call: TRBJ2-5; cdr3_aa: CASSPRMGASVETQYF; cdr3_nt: TGTGCCAGCAGCCCGAGAATGGGGGCGAGTGTAGAGACCCAGTACTTC
v_call: TRBV4-2; d_call: NA; clone_size: NA; j_call: TRBJ2-1; cdr3_aa: CASSQDGGASRYNEQFF; cdr3_nt: TGTGCCAGCAGCCAAGATGGGGGGGCTAGCCGGTACAATGAGCAGTTCTTC
v_call: TRBV7-9; d_call: TRBD1; clone_size: once; j_call: TRBJ1-2; cdr3_aa: CASSLVGGEHGYTF; cdr3_nt: TGTGCCAGCAGCTTAGTAGGGGGCGAGCATGGCTACACCTTC
v_call: TRBV7-9; d_call: NA; clone_size: once; j_call: TRBJ1-2; cdr3_aa: CAGQTNYGYTF; cdr3_nt: TGTGCTGGGCAGACTAACTATGGCTACACCTTC
v_call: TRBV7-3; d_call: NA; clone_size: NA; j_call: TRBJ2-1; cdr3_aa: CASSFAGQGENEQFF; cdr3_nt: TGTGCCAGCAGCTTCGCCGGCCAGGGTGAGAATGAGCAGTTCTTC
v_call: TRBV30; d_call: NA; clone_size: NA; j_call: TRBJ1-1; cdr3_aa: CAWSAWQNTEAFF; cdr3_nt: TGTGCCTGGAGTGCCTGGCAGAACACTGAAGCTTTCTTT
v_call: TRBV4-1; d_call: TRBD1; clone_size: NA; j_call: TRBJ1-2; cdr3_aa: CASSQVGKGSIRDRGLYDYTF; cdr3_nt: TGCGCCAGCAGCCAAGTTGGGAAGGGATCCATTAGGGACAGGGGGCTTTATGACTACACCTTC
v_call: TRBV3-1/TRBV3-2; d_call: NA; clone_size: NA; j_call: TRBJ1-1; cdr3_aa: CASSPRGNTEAFF; cdr3_nt: TGTGCCAGCAGCCCCCGGGGGAACACTGAAGCTTTCTTT
v_call: TRBV7-2; d_call: TRBD2; clone_size: NA; j_call: TRBJ2-7; cdr3_aa: CASSLGGSGGPQYF; cdr3_nt: TGTGCCAGCAGCTTAGGAGGTAGCGGGGGGCCCCAGTACTTC
v_call: TRBV9; d_call: NA; clone_size: NA; j_call: TRBJ2-3; cdr3_aa: CASSVGGPGRGYSTDTQYF; cdr3_nt: TGTGCCAGCAGCGTAGGAGGCCCGGGCCGGGGGTATAGCACAGATACGCAGTATTTT
v_call: TRBV5-4; d_call: NA; clone_size: few; j_call: TRBJ1-5; cdr3_aa: CASSFNREAAQHF; cdr3_nt: TGTGCCAGCAGCTTTAACCGGGAGGCCGCCCAGCATTTT
v_call: TRBV18; d_call: TRBD1; clone_size: NA; j_call: TRBJ1-5; cdr3_aa: CASSPGTGDYSNQPQHF; cdr3_nt: TGTGCCAGCTCACCGGGGACAGGGGACTATAGCAATCAGCCCCAGCATTTT
v_call: TRBV29-1; d_call: NA; clone_size: NA; j_call: TRBJ2-1; cdr3_aa: CSESLSEQFF; cdr3_nt: TGCAGCGAATCCCTAAGTGAGCAGTTCTTC
v_call: TRBV6-5; d_call: TRBD1; clone_size: NA; j_call: TRBJ2-5; cdr3_aa: CASSYRGLGETQYF; cdr3_nt: TGTGCCAGCAGTTACAGGGGGCTCGGAGAGACCCAGTACTTC
v_call: TRBV19; d_call: NA; clone_size: NA; j_call: TRBJ1-1; cdr3_aa: CASSMFLEGDYAEAFF; cdr3_nt: TGTGCCAGTAGTATGTTTCTTGAAGGGGACTACGCTGAAGCTTTCTTT
v_call: TRBV7-9; d_call: TRBD2; clone_size: NA; j_call: TRBJ2-1; cdr3_aa: CASSEGRLAAYNEQFF; cdr3_nt: TGTGCCAGCAGCGAGGGGCGCCTAGCGGCCTACAATGAGCAGTTCTTC
v_call: TRBV18; d_call: NA; clone_size: NA; j_call: TRBJ2-5; cdr3_aa: CASSPTLESQETQYF; cdr3_nt: TGTGCCAGCTCACCGACACTAGAGAGCCAAGAGACCCAGTACTTC
v_call: TRBV29-1; d_call: NA; clone_size: NA; j_call: TRBJ1-6; cdr3_aa: CSVAGTLSSPLHF; cdr3_nt: TGCAGCGTCGCCGGGACATTAAGTTCACCCCTCCACTTT
v_call: TRBV24-1; d_call: TRBD2; clone_size: once; j_call: TRBJ2-2; cdr3_aa: CATSDSGLAGGINTGELFF; cdr3_nt: TGTGCCACCAGTGACTCAGGACTAGCGGGGGGCATCAACACCGGGGAGCTGTTTTTT
v_call: TRBV3-1/TRBV3-2; d_call: NA; clone_size: NA; j_call: TRBJ1-1; cdr3_aa: CASSQVAGLNTEAFF; cdr3_nt: TGTGCCAGCAGCCAAGTGGCGGGTTTGAACACTGAAGCTTTCTTT
v_call: TRBV9; d_call: TRBD1; clone_size: NA; j_call: TRBJ2-7; cdr3_aa: CASSVGDRGRQYF; cdr3_nt: TGTGCCAGCAGCGTGGGGGACAGGGGGAGGCAGTACTTC
v_call: TRBV7-9; d_call: NA; clone_size: NA; j_call: TRBJ2-7; cdr3_aa: CASTGTPYEQYF; cdr3_nt: TGTGCCAGCACAGGGACTCCTTACGAGCAGTACTTC
v_call: TRBV12-2; d_call: NA; clone_size: NA; j_call: TRBJ1-5; cdr3_aa: CASRLEGATGWGKDQPQHF; cdr3_nt: TGTGCAAGTCGCTTAGAGGGGGCGACAGGGTGGGGCAAGGATCAGCCCCAGCATTTT
v_call: TRBV5-1; d_call: TRBD1; clone_size: NA; j_call: TRBJ1-2; cdr3_aa: CASSSGDREIVGYTF; cdr3_nt: TGCGCCAGCAGCTCGGGGGACAGGGAAATCGTCGGCTACACCTTC
v_call: TRBV28; d_call: TRBD1; clone_size: few; j_call: TRBJ2-1; cdr3_aa: CASSSHSGQANYNEQFF; cdr3_nt: TGTGCCAGCAGTTCCCATAGTGGACAGGCGAACTACAATGAGCAGTTCTTC
v_call: TRBV10-1; d_call: NA; clone_size: few; j_call: TRBJ2-7; cdr3_aa: CASSESGRLEQYF; cdr3_nt: TGCGCCAGCAGTGAGTCCGGCAGGCTCGAGCAGTACTTC
v_call: TRBV7-9; d_call: TRBD1; clone_size: NA; j_call: TRBJ2-2; cdr3_aa: CASRGPGQGNTGELFF; cdr3_nt: TGTGCCAGCAGGGGGCCGGGACAGGGGAACACCGGGGAGCTGTTTTTT
v_call: TRBV5-4; d_call: NA; clone_size: NA; j_call: TRBJ2-7; cdr3_aa: CASRDRTDYEQYF; cdr3_nt: TGTGCCAGCAGGGATAGGACAGACTACGAGCAGTACTTC
v_call: TRBV2; d_call: NA; clone_size: NA; j_call: TRBJ1-2; cdr3_aa: CASSPSTGLGESGYTF; cdr3_nt: TGTGCCAGCAGCCCGAGCACCGGACTAGGTGAGAGTGGCTACACCTTC
v_call: TRBV6-1; d_call: TRBD2; clone_size: NA; j_call: TRBJ2-3; cdr3_aa: CASSVKTSGGADTQYF; cdr3_nt: TGTGCCAGCAGTGTCAAGACTAGCGGGGGGGCCGATACGCAGTATTTT
v_call: TRBV7-6; d_call: NA; clone_size: few; j_call: TRBJ1-5; cdr3_aa: CASSLDTGINQPQHF; cdr3_nt: TGTGCCAGCAGCTTAGATACAGGGATAAATCAGCCCCAGCATTTT
v_call: TRBV29-1; d_call: NA; clone_size: NA; j_call: TRBJ2-2; cdr3_aa: CSVKGPLNTGELFF; cdr3_nt: TGCAGCGTTAAAGGGCCTTTGAACACCGGGGAGCTGTTTTTT
v_call: TRBV7-2; d_call: NA; clone_size: NA; j_call: TRBJ2-7; cdr3_aa: CASSYHRVYEQYF; cdr3_nt: TGTGCCAGCAGCTATCACAGGGTCTACGAGCAGTACTTC
v_call: TRBV10-3; d_call: TRBD2; clone_size: NA; j_call: TRBJ2-1; cdr3_aa: CAITSSGVSYNEQFF; cdr3_nt: TGTGCCATCACTTCAAGCGGGGTATCCTACAATGAGCAGTTCTTC
v_call: TRBV3-1/TRBV3-2; d_call: NA; clone_size: NA; j_call: TRBJ1-2; cdr3_aa: CASSQALYGYTF; cdr3_nt: TGTGCCAGCAGCCAAGCCTTGTATGGCTACACCTTC
v_call: TRBV19; d_call: NA; clone_size: NA; j_call: TRBJ2-1; cdr3_aa: CASSIDSSSYNEQFF; cdr3_nt: TGTGCCAGTAGTATCGACTCAAGCTCCTACAATGAGCAGTTCTTC